The 30 T cell receptor beta chains reported below all come from one sample, sequenced in a study of T cells in Graves' hyperthyroidism and ophthalmopathy. RNA transcripts served as the template for amplifying TCR beta CDR3 regions. Primed by the HTBI set, a first-round RT-PCR was run on the TCR CDR3. TCRdb itself ran the multiplex PCR reads through MiXCR, one entry per CDR3 protein. The table records about 350,000 distinct CDR3 sequences, 14% of them present only once. Sequenced: blood. These receptors all come from a woman younger than 45 with Graves' hyperthyroidism.

This clonotype has more than one count but fewer than ten. V gene TRBV6-1 combines with J gene TRBJ1-5, with a tentative D call TRBD1 (5 bases). CDR1 is MNHNS and CDR2 is SASEGT in the germline V gene. CDR3 length equals 13 residues. Trimming stripped 8 bases from V and 4 bases from J, with 12 bases between. CDR3 loop: CASEAGGNQPQHF. CDR3 bases: TGTGCCAGCGAGGCTGGGGGAAATCAGCCCCAGCATTTT.

This clonotype was seen ten or more times. The chain links TRBV15 to TRBJ2-3; 7 bases are shared with TRBD1. J was trimmed by 1 base and V by 0 bases; bases with no gene match: 7. Germline V gene lookup returns CDR1 LNHNV and CDR2 YYDKDF (reference sequence). The CDR3 extends over 17 amino acids. The CDR3 reads CATSRDTAGTGTDTQYF. The CDR3 DNA follows: TGTGCCACCAGCAGAGATACCGCCGGGACAGGCACAGATACGCAGTATTTT.

This clonotype was counted a few times. The rearrangement uses TRBV6-2 or TRBV6-3 and TRBJ2-4, with 8 bases matching TRBD1. Germline V gene data show CDR1 as MNHEY and CDR2 as SVGEGT. The length of the CDR3 is 12 residues. With 5 bases clipped from V and 14 bases from J, the junction kept 8 bases outside the gene matches. The CDR3 sequence: CASSRPGTGKYF. CDR3 nucleotide sequence: TGTGCCAGCAGTCGCCCCGGGACAGGAAAGTACTTC.

The chain couples TRBV20-1 to TRBJ2-7; 11 nucleotides align to TRBD2. This CDR3 contains 14 residues. V was clipped by 5 bases and J by 2 bases; unmatched bases: 5. Germline lookup yields CDR1 DFQATT and CDR2 SNEGSKA (reference sequence). The CDR3 region has the DNA TGCAGTGCTTCACTAGCGGGAGTACCCTACGAGCAGTACTTC. Translated: CSASLAGVPYEQYF.

This clonotype was counted many times. The gene calls are TRBV27 and TRBJ1-6; D is ambiguous. The CDR3 is 14 residues long. V was trimmed by 2 bases and J by 6 bases, leaving 8 bases between them. CDR1 and CDR2 from the germline V gene are MNHEY and SMNVEV (reference sequence). CDR3 in DNA: TGTGCCAGCAGTTTAGTGGGCAGTAATTCACCCCTCCACTTT. Translation gives CASSLVGSNSPLHF.

This chain connects TRBV13 to TRBJ2-7; perhaps TRBD2 as D (5 bases). Germline-derived CDR1 and CDR2 are PRHDT and FYEKMQ (reference sequence). The CDR3 sequence is 15 residues long. Trimming removed 5 bases at V and 0 bases at J, with 14 bases between. The CDR3 loop reads CASSPPEAASYEQYF. The CDR3 DNA reads TGTGCCAGCAGCCCCCCAGAAGCGGCCTCCTACGAGCAGTACTTC.

As DNA, the CDR3 is TGTGCCAGCAGCTCCTGGGACAGGGGGCGCGCAGATACGCAGTATTTT. Its protein product is CASSSWDRGRADTQYF. The J gene is TRBJ2-3, the V gene TRBV7-2; 12 nucleotides align to TRBD1. Germline trimming cut 4 bases from V and 4 bases from J; bases unmatched to any gene: 6. Germline V gives CDR1 SGHTA, CDR2 FQGNSA. The CDR3 spans 16 residues.

This chain connects TRBV6-1 to TRBJ2-5; D gene unclear. Germline-derived CDR1 and CDR2 are MNHNS and SASEGT. The CDR3 totals 13 residues. V dropped 5 bases and J dropped 1 base, with 8 bases sitting between them. This chain's CDR3 is CASSYAAQETQYF. The CDR3 DNA reads TGTGCCAGCAGTTACGCGGCCCAAGAGACCCAGTACTTC.

In this sample, this clonotype turned up many times. The chain combines TRBV28 with TRBJ2-7; weak D call: TRBD2 (6 bases). CDR1 MDHEN and CDR2 SYDVKM come from the germline V gene. The ends were cut back, 8 bases at V and 7 bases at J, with 18 bases in the middle. This CDR3 spans 13 amino acids. CDR3 DNA: TGTGCCAGCTCGAATAGCGGCATCTCGGAGCAGTACTTC. It translates to CASSNSGISEQYF.

This sequence joins TRBV20-1 and TRBJ2-3; 11 positions agree with TRBD2. Germline V gene lookup returns CDR1 DFQATT and CDR2 SNEGSKA (reference sequence). CDR3 length equals 16 residues. The V segment lost 3 bases and the J segment 2 bases; nucleotides outside the gene matches: 7. CDR3 coding DNA: TGCAGTGCTAGTCCCTCTAGCGGGAGGAACACAGATACGCAGTATTTT. Amino acid sequence: CSASPSSGRNTDTQYF.

This clonotype was picked up a small number of times. The chain has TRBV27 and TRBJ1-5, with D hard to call. The ends were cut back, 3 bases at V and 4 bases at J, with 10 bases in the middle. This CDR3 has 14 amino acids. The V gene's germline CDR1 is MNHEY and CDR2 SMNVEV (reference sequence). CDR3 bases: TGTGCCAGCAGTTTGGCGGGATTAAATCAGCCCCAGCATTTT. Its translation: CASSLAGLNQPQHF.

This clonotype was recorded many times. This chain connects TRBV28 to TRBJ2-7; D uncertain. The ends were cut back, 1 base at V and 4 bases at J, with 5 bases in the middle. This CDR3 has 12 residues. Germline V gene lookup returns CDR1 MDHEN and CDR2 SYDVKM. CDR3 loop: CASSLLGYEQYF. CDR3 DNA: TGTGCCAGCAGTTTATTAGGGTACGAGCAGTACTTC.

V gene TRBV4-3 combines with J gene TRBJ2-2, with D perhaps assigned TRBD1 or TRBD2 (6 bases each). Germline CDR1 is LGHNA and CDR2 is YSLEER. Deletions cut 0 bases from V and 2 bases from J, with 10 bases between. There are 16 residues in the CDR3. The CDR3 reads CASSQEGGHNTGELFF. The CDR3 region has the DNA TGCGCCAGCAGCCAAGAGGGGGGACACAACACCGGGGAGCTGTTTTTT.

This clonotype came up a few times. This chain connects TRBV19 to TRBJ1-1; TRBD1 agrees at 7 bases. V was clipped by 6 bases and J by 5 bases; unmatched bases: 9. This CDR3 is 14 amino acids long. Germline CDR1 and CDR2: LNHDA and SQIVND (reference sequence). This chain's CDR3 is CASRRRDRGTEAFF. Here the CDR3 DNA reads TGTGCCAGTAGAAGAAGGGACAGAGGGACTGAAGCTTTCTTT.

The J gene is TRBJ1-3, the V gene TRBV6-2 or TRBV6-3, with a possible D match to TRBD1 (6 bases). V was trimmed by 2 bases and J by 0 bases, leaving 11 bases between them. The CDR3 spans 16 residues. In germline, CDR1 is MNHEY, CDR2 SVGEGT. The CDR3 DNA reads TGTGCCAGCAGTTACGATGGACAGACCTCTGGAAACACCATATATTTT. This codes for CASSYDGQTSGNTIYF.

The chain recombines TRBV7-2 with TRBJ1-2; D is possibly TRBD1 (5 bases). The V end lost 7 bases, the J end lost 5 bases, and 14 bases lay between the germline ends. The germline V gene has CDR1 SGHTA and CDR2 FQGNSA. The CDR3 is 13 residues long. The CDR3 sequence: CASNTGTVYGYTF. As DNA, the CDR3 is TGTGCCAGCAACACCGGGACCGTATATGGCTACACCTTC.

This clonotype has at least ten counts. V is TRBV6-5 and J is TRBJ2-7; 7 positions match TRBD1. The CDR3 is made up of 14 amino acids. Germline V gene lookup returns CDR1 MNHEY and CDR2 SVGAGI. After removal of 0 bases from V and 5 bases from J, the junction contained 4 bases not matched to a gene. The chain's CDR3 is CASSYSGQLNEQYF. Here the CDR3 DNA reads TGTGCCAGCAGTTACTCGGGACAGCTAAACGAGCAGTACTTC.

At least ten counts were recorded for this clonotype. The chain is built from TRBV5-1 and TRBJ1-1; 7 bases line up with TRBD1. There are 13 residues in the CDR3. The V segment lost 5 bases and the J segment 6 bases; nucleotides outside the gene matches: 7. Germline V CDR1 and CDR2: SGHRS, YFSETQ. This CDR3 is CASSTGDYAEAFF. CDR3 in DNA: TGCGCCAGCAGTACAGGGGATTATGCTGAAGCTTTCTTT.

This chain uses TRBV5-1 with TRBJ1-3, with D tentatively TRBD1 (5 bases). CDR1 is SGHRS and CDR2 is YFSETQ in the germline V gene. The V gene lost 4 bases and the J gene lost 2 bases, with 13 bases spanning the gap. The CDR3 is 15 residues long. The chain's CDR3 is CASSDGTGTGNTIYF. In DNA, the CDR3 is TGCGCCAGCAGCGACGGGACTGGGACTGGAAACACCATATATTTT.

The CDR3 bases are TGCAGTGCACAAGAGGACACTTTGGGAGAGACCCAGTACTTC. It is translated as CSAQEDTLGETQYF. This rearrangement joins TRBV20-1 to TRBJ2-5; a weak D match, TRBD1 (5 bases). Trimming took off 6 bases at V and 4 bases at J, with 18 bases between the two ends. The CDR3 runs 14 residues. The germline CDR1 and CDR2 sequences are DFQATT and SNEGSKA (reference sequence).

The genes are TRBV7-9 and TRBJ1-2; D uncertain. Germline V gene sequence: CDR1 SEHNR, CDR2 FQNEAQ (reference sequence). V lost 1 base and J lost 8, with 14 bases in between. The CDR3 covers 14 residues. CDR3 residues: CASSLDVRLEGYTF. CDR3 bases: TGTGCCAGCAGCTTAGATGTTCGGCTTGAGGGCTACACCTTC.

About this clonotype itself: A much larger clone differs by one base, so this may be a read error. CDR3 sequence reads: CASTRGESSDTQYF. CDR3 DNA: TGTGCCAGTACTAGGGGGGAATCCTCAGATACGCAGTATTTT. The chain employs TRBV19 and TRBJ2-3, with D perhaps given as TRBD1 or TRBD2 (6 bases each). CDR1 is LNHDA and CDR2 is SQIVND in the germline V gene (reference sequence). The ends were cut back, 7 bases at V and 4 bases at J, with 15 bases in the middle. The CDR3 is made up of 14 amino acids.

In this sample, this clonotype turned up a few times. CDR3 nucleotides: TGTGCCAGCAGCTTGGTGTTTGGTCGGTCCGGAGCGCACGAGCAGTACTTC. Translating it yields CASSLVFGRSGAHEQYF. This chain uses TRBV5-5 with TRBJ2-7; no firm D call. Germline CDR1 SGHKS, CDR2 YYEKEE (reference sequence). Trimming took 0 bases from V and 5 from J, leaving 21 bases between them. The CDR3 contains 17 residues.

This clonotype was observed a handful of times. The chain is built from TRBV6-1 and TRBJ1-5, with 9 nucleotides matching TRBD1. V lost 8 bases and J lost 7; bases outside the gene matches: 9. This CDR3 contains 14 residues. Germline CDR1 and CDR2: MNHNS and SASEGT. The CDR3 region has the DNA TGTGCCAGCCCGGAGGGACAGGGAAAACAGCCCCAGCATTTT. Translation: CASPEGQGKQPQHF.

This clonotype was seen repeatedly, ten times or more. This chain links TRBV25-1 with TRBJ2-7, with D tentatively TRBD1 (5 bases). The CDR3 is made up of 16 amino acids. Germline V gene lookup returns CDR1 MGHDK and CDR2 SYGVNS. V lost 3 bases and J 2 bases, leaving 17 bases between the germline ends. CDR3: CASSDSGRKGPYEQYF. In DNA, the CDR3 is TGTGCCAGCAGTGACTCCGGACGAAAGGGGCCCTACGAGCAGTACTTC.

This clonotype was seen ten or more times. CDR3 residues: CATSRLSGSRSYEQYF. DNA of the CDR3: TGTGCCACCAGCAGACTGAGCGGGAGCCGCTCCTACGAGCAGTACTTC. The V gene is TRBV15, the J gene TRBJ2-7, with 8 nucleotides matching TRBD2. The CDR3 spans 16 residues. Germline V CDR1 and CDR2: LNHNV, YYDKDF (reference sequence). Losses at the gene ends were 2 bases for V and 0 bases for J; bases not matched to a gene: 6.

This clonotype was seen more than once but under ten times. The V and J genes are TRBV11-2 and TRBJ2-7; perhaps TRBD1 as D (6 bases). The germline gives CDR1 SGHAT, CDR2 FQNNGV. Trimming left V 5 bases short and J 4 bases short, with 15 bases between. The CDR3 runs 14 residues. Written as DNA, the CDR3 is TGTGCCAGCAGCAATGGGGCAGGGGAGTACGAGCAGTACTTC. This encodes CASSNGAGEYEQYF.

This clonotype was observed many times. This chain uses TRBV20-1 with TRBJ2-1; 8 bases match TRBD2. Trimming took 3 bases from V and 8 from J; bases not matched to a gene: 12. Germline assignment: CDR1 DFQATT and CDR2 SNEGSKA (reference sequence). This CDR3 is built from 15 residues. The CDR3 spells CSASSGTNLVDEQFF. Here the CDR3 DNA reads TGCAGTGCTAGTAGCGGGACCAATCTTGTCGATGAGCAGTTCTTC.

This clonotype was counted many times. This chain uses TRBV6-1 with TRBJ2-2, with 10 bases fitting TRBD2. The ends lost 5 bases at V and 3 bases at J; junction bases unmatched: 6. Germline CDR1 and CDR2: MNHNS and SASEGT. This CDR3 region has 16 residues. CDR3 bases: TGTGCCAGCAGTCCCGGACTAGCGGAGTACACCGGGGAGCTGTTTTTT. Protein sequence: CASSPGLAEYTGELFF.

This clonotype was picked up many times. The rearrangement joins TRBV29-1 to TRBJ2-2; D is unclear. The germline V and J ends were trimmed by 7 bases and 1 base, with 13 bases remaining between them. The CDR3 totals 14 residues. Germline values: CDR1 SQVTM, CDR2 ANQGSEA. The CDR3 DNA reads TGCAGCGCCGAGCTTGGCAGGAACACCGGGGAGCTGTTTTTT. Its protein is CSAELGRNTGELFF.